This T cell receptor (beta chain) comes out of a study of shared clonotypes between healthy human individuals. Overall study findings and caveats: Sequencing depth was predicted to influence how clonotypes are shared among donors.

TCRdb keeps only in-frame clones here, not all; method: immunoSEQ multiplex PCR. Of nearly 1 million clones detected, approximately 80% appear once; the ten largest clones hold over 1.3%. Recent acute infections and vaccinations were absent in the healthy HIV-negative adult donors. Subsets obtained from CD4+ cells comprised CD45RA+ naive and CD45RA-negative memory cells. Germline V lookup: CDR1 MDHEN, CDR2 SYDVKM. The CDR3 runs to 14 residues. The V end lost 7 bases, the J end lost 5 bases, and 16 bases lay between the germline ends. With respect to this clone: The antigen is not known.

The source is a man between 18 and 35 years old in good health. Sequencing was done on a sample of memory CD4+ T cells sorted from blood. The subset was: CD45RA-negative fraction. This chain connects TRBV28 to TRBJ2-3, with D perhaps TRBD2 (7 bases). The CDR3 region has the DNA TGTGCCAGCACAGGAGGGGGGGTTGGAGATACGCAGTATTTT. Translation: CASTGGGVGDTQYF.